The 20 T cell receptor beta chains below all came from one sample that was sequenced in a study of blood T cell repertoires in COVID-19. Method: immunoSEQ multiplex PCR; TCRdb's copy keeps in-frame clones and lacks some. The profile covers approximately 110,000 clones, with 75% to 90% appearing a single time and over 15% taken by the ten largest. The material sequenced was peripheral blood. These receptors were obtained from an older woman with acute or convalescent COVID-19.

The V and J genes are TRBV5-1 and TRBJ1-1, with D possibly TRBD1 on 5 matching bases. In germline, CDR1 is SGHRS, CDR2 YFSETQ. The ends were cut back, 1 base at V and 6 bases at J, with 19 bases in the middle. CDR3 length equals 16 residues. CDR3 coding DNA: TGCGCCAGCAGCTTGAGATTCACAGGAGGGCTGGCTGAAGCTTTCTTT. Encoded protein: CASSLRFTGGLAEAFF.

The chain carries TRBV5-6 and TRBJ1-2; D is possibly TRBD1 (6 bases). V was trimmed by 4 bases and J by 8 bases, leaving 15 bases between them. CDR1 SGHDT and CDR2 YYEEEE come from the germline V gene. The CDR3 runs 13 residues. For the CDR3, the DNA is TGTGCCAGCAGCATCTCCGGGGGGCCCGGCTACACCTTC. It codes for CASSISGGPGYTF.

The chain carries TRBV2 and TRBJ2-2; D perhaps matches TRBD1 (5 bases). Germline V gene data show CDR1 as SNHLY and CDR2 as FYNNEI. The CDR3 totals 15 residues. The germline V and J ends were trimmed by 7 bases and 6 bases, with 18 bases remaining between them. The DNA for the CDR3 is TGTGCCAGCATCGAGTCCAGGGAAGGGGCCGGGGAGCTGTTTTTT. Its protein product is CASIESREGAGELFF.

This clone was seen a single time. The J gene is TRBJ1-1, the V gene TRBV28; D may be TRBD1 (6 bases). This CDR3 is built from 13 residues. CDR1 is MDHEN, CDR2 SYDVKM, per germline. With 8 bases removed from V and 4 bases from J, the gap between germline ends came to 14 bases. CDR3 nucleotide sequence: TGTGCCAGCCCGGGGCGAGGGGGCACTGAAGCTTTCTTT. Amino acid sequence: CASPGRGGTEAFF.

Ten or more counts support this clone. This rearrangement joins TRBV28 to TRBJ1-1; TRBD1 aligns across 9 bases. Germline CDR1 is MDHEN and CDR2 is SYDVKM. The CDR3 has 13 amino acids. The J segment lost 9 bases and the V segment lost 3 bases, leaving 5 bases of the junction unmatched. The CDR3 here is CASSFGTGTQAFF. The CDR3 coding sequence is TGTGCCAGCAGTTTCGGGACAGGGACACAAGCTTTCTTT.

The sample holds a few counts of this clone. The chain uses TRBV9 and TRBJ1-4; 9 nucleotides agree with TRBD1. The germline CDR1 and CDR2 sequences are SGDLS and YYNGEE. This CDR3 is built from 15 residues. V shed 3 bases and J 9 bases; nucleotides not matched to a gene: 9. Here the CDR3 reads CASSAAGTGIQKLFF. The CDR3 coding sequence is TGTGCCAGCAGCGCCGCCGGGACAGGGATTCAAAAACTGTTTTTT.

This clone was found a few times. V and J are TRBV6-5 and TRBJ1-5, with D possibly matching TRBD1 (5 bases). Trimming removed 2 bases at V and 11 bases at J, with 16 bases between. The CDR3 is 14 amino acids. Germline V gives CDR1 MNHEY, CDR2 SVGAGI. In DNA, the CDR3 is TGTGCCAGCAGTTACGACCGGACACGAAGAGCCCAGCATTTT. Protein: CASSYDRTRRAQHF.

The count of this clone is one. The chain carries TRBV7-9 and TRBJ1-3; D is unclear. The V end lost 2 bases, the J end lost 4 bases, and 9 bases lay between the germline ends. Germline assignment: CDR1 SEHNR and CDR2 FQNEAQ (reference sequence). CDR3 length equals 14 residues. CDR3 bases: TGTGCCAGCAGCTTAATGTTCGTCGGAAACACCATATATTTT. This encodes CASSLMFVGNTIYF.

The sample holds a few counts of this clone. The rearrangement uses TRBV28 and TRBJ2-3, with a tentative D call TRBD2 (6 bases). The germline V gene has CDR1 MDHEN and CDR2 SYDVKM. Deletions cut 8 bases from V and 6 bases from J, with 15 bases between. The CDR3 runs to 13 residues. Written as DNA, the CDR3 is TGTGCCAGCGGTGGGGCGGGGAGGGATACGCAGTATTTT. Its translation is CASGGAGRDTQYF.

The chain carries TRBV19 and TRBJ1-1, with 7 bases aligning to TRBD1. Germline CDR1 is LNHDA and CDR2 is SQIVND (reference sequence). The ends lost 9 bases at V and 5 bases at J; junction bases unmatched: 9. This CDR3 has 13 amino acids. CDR3 bases: TGTGCCAGCGCCGACAGGGCCGGAACTGAAGCTTTCTTT. Translation gives CASADRAGTEAFF. Full variable domain (remainder filled in from reference TRBV19 and TRBJ1-1): DGGITQSPKYLFRKEGQNVTLSCEQNLNHDAMYWYRQDPGQGLRLIYYSQIVNDFQKGDIAEGYSVSREKKESFPLTVTSAQKNPTAFYLCASADRAGTEAFFGQGTRLTVV.

This chain uses TRBV27 with TRBJ2-1; D may be TRBD2 (6 bases). V lost 4 bases to trimming and J lost 8 bases, with 6 bases between them. This CDR3 is 11 amino acids long. The germline gives CDR1 MNHEY, CDR2 SMNVEV (reference sequence). CDR3 nucleotide sequence: TGTGCCAGCAGTTGGGGGGATGAGCAGTTCTTC. Translation: CASSWGDEQFF.

V gene TRBV7-9 combines with J gene TRBJ1-5; D uncertain. The CDR3 runs 14 residues. V was pared by 4 bases and J by 0 bases, with 7 bases between. Germline values: CDR1 SEHNR, CDR2 FQNEAQ (reference sequence). The CDR3 is CASSSIYSNQPQHF. CDR3 DNA: TGTGCCAGCAGCTCAATCTATAGCAATCAGCCCCAGCATTTT.

The V and J genes are TRBV5-1 and TRBJ1-6, with a weak D call TRBD1 (6 bases). CDR3 length: 15 amino acids. CDR1 SGHRS and CDR2 YFSETQ come from the germline V gene. The V and J ends lost 4 bases and 3 bases respectively, with 11 bases between them. This CDR3 is CASSQTTGYNSPLHF. CDR3 bases: TGCGCCAGCAGCCAGACGACAGGCTATAATTCACCCCTCCACTTT.

This rearrangement joins TRBV5-5 to TRBJ1-2, with TRBD1 as a possible D gene (5 bases). The CDR3 length is 14 residues. Trimming took off 1 base at V and 3 bases at J, with 10 bases between the two ends. Per the germline V gene, CDR1 is SGHKS and CDR2 is YYEKEE (reference sequence). For the CDR3, the DNA is TGTGCCAGCAGCTTGTCGGGGGAGCACTATGGCTACACCTTC. Its translation: CASSLSGEHYGYTF.

The rearrangement joins TRBV30 to TRBJ2-1, with 11 bases lining up with TRBD2. Germline V gene lookup returns CDR1 GTSNPN and CDR2 SVGIG (reference sequence). V dropped 1 base and J dropped 6; count of bases not matched to a gene: 5. This CDR3 has 15 residues. CDR3 loop: CAWSEGTSGLNEQFF. As DNA, the CDR3 is TGTGCCTGGAGTGAAGGGACTAGCGGCCTCAATGAGCAGTTCTTC.

The rearrangement uses TRBV6-5 and TRBJ1-3, with D hard to call. CDR3 size: 14 residues. The V gene lost 5 bases and the J gene lost 0 bases, with 8 bases spanning the gap. CDR1 and CDR2 from the germline V gene are MNHEY and SVGAGI. The CDR3 DNA sequence: TGTGCCAGCAGTCCGGGAGGCTCTGGAAACACCATATATTTT. It encodes CASSPGGSGNTIYF.

V gene TRBV3-1 (or the pseudogene TRBV3-2) combines with J gene TRBJ2-7; TRBD2 is a possible D gene (6 bases). From germline, CDR1 is LGHDT and CDR2 YNNKEL (reference sequence). V lost 4 bases to trimming and J lost 5 bases, with 15 bases between them. The CDR3 runs 14 residues. The CDR3, as DNA: TGTGCCAGCAGCCCCTCTAGGCGGGGCCACGAGCAGTACTTC. Protein product: CASSPSRRGHEQYF.

The V call is TRBV5-6, the J call TRBJ2-5; 7 bases align to TRBD2. Unmatched junction bases numbered 8, after V lost 2 bases and J lost 4 bases. The CDR3 consists of 15 residues. Germline loops: CDR1 SGHDT, CDR2 YYEEEE. The CDR3 spells CASSLTGLNRETQYF. The CDR3 bases are TGTGCCAGCAGCTTAACGGGACTAAACAGAGAGACCCAGTACTTC.

The CDR3 coding sequence is TGTGCCAGCTCACCTAGCGCCGGGACAGGGGGTCCTGAGCAGTACTTC. Its protein product is CASSPSAGTGGPEQYF. V gene TRBV18 combines with J gene TRBJ2-7; 11 bases are shared with TRBD1. The germline V gene encodes CDR1 KGHSH and CDR2 LQKENI. CDR3 size: 16 residues. The ends lost 3 bases at V and 7 bases at J; junction bases unmatched: 11.

The chain has TRBV28 and TRBJ1-1; D is uncertain. CDR3 size: 14 residues. The V end was cut by 2 bases, the J end by 5 bases, with 12 bases between. The germline gives CDR1 MDHEN, CDR2 SYDVKM. CDR3 in DNA: TGTGCCAGCAGTTTAGTGGGAGGAAGAACTGAAGCTTTCTTT. As protein: CASSLVGGRTEAFF.